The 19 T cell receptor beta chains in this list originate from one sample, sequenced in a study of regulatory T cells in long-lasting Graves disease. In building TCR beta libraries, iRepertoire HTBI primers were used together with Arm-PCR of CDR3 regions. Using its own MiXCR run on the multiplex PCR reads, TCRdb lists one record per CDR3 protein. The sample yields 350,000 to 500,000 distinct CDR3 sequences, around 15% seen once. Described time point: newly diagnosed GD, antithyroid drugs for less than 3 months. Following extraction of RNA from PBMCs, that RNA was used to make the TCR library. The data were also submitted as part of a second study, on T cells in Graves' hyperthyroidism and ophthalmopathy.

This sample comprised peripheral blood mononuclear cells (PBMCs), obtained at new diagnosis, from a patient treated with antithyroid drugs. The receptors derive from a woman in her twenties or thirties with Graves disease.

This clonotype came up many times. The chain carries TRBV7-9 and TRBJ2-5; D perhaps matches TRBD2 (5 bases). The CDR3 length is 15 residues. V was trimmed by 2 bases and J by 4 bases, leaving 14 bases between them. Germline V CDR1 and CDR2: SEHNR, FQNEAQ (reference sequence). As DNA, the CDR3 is TGTGCCAGCAGCTTAAGCCTAGCTGAGGCAGAGACCCAGTACTTC. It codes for CASSLSLAEAETQYF.

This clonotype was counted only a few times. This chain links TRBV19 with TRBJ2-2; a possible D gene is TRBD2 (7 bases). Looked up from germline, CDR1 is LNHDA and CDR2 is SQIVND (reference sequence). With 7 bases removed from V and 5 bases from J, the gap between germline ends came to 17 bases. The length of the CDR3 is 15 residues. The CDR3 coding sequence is TGTGCCAGTACTGAGGGGGGGCAGTGGACCGGGGAGCTGTTTTTT. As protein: CASTEGGQWTGELFF. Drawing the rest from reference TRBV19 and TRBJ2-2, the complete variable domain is DGGITQSPKYLFRKEGQNVTLSCEQNLNHDAMYWYRQDPGQGLRLIYYSQIVNDFQKGDIAEGYSVSREKKESFPLTVTSAQKNPTAFYLCASTEGGQWTGELFFGEGSRLTVL.

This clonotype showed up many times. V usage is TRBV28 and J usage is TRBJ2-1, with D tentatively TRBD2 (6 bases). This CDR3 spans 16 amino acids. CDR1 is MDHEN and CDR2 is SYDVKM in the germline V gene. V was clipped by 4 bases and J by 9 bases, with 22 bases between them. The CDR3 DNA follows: TGTGCCAGCAGTTCCCCCGCGGGGAGCTTGGAGGGTGAGCAGTTCTTC. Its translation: CASSSPAGSLEGEQFF.

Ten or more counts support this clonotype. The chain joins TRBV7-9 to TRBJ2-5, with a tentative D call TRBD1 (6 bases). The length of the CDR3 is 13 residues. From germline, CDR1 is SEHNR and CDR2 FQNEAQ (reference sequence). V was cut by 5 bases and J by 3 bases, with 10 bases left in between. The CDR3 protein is CASSLRTEETQYF. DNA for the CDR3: TGTGCCAGCAGCCTTCGGACAGAAGAGACCCAGTACTTC.

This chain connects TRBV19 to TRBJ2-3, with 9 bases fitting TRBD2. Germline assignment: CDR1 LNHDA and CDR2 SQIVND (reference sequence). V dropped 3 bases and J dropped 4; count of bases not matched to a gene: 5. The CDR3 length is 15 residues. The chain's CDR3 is CASSIGGRAADTQYF. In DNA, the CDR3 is TGTGCCAGTAGTATTGGCGGGAGGGCCGCAGATACGCAGTATTTT. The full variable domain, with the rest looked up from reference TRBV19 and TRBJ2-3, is DGGITQSPKYLFRKEGQNVTLSCEQNLNHDAMYWYRQDPGQGLRLIYYSQIVNDFQKGDIAEGYSVSREKKESFPLTVTSAQKNPTAFYLCASSIGGRAADTQYFGPGTRLTVL.

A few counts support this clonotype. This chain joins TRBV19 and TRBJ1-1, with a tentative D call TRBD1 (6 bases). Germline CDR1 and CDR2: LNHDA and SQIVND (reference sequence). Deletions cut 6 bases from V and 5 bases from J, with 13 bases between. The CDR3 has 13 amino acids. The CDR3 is CASRMTGGTEAFF. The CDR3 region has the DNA TGTGCCAGTAGGATGACAGGAGGTACTGAAGCTTTCTTT.

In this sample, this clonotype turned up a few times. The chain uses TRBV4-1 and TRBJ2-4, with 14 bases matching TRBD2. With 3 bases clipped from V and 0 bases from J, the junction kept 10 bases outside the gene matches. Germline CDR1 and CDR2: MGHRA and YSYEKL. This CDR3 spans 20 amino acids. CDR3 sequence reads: CASSHPGTSGRLLAKNIQYF. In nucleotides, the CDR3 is TGCGCCAGCAGCCACCCCGGGACTAGCGGGAGATTACTAGCCAAAAACATTCAGTACTTC.

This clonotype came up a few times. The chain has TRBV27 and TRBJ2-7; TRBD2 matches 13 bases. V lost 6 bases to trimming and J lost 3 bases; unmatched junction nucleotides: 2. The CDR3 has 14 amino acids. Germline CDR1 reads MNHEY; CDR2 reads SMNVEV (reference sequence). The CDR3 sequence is CASRRTSGGYEQYF. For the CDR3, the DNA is TGTGCCAGCAGGAGGACTAGCGGGGGCTACGAGCAGTACTTC.

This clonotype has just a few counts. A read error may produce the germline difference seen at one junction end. The CDR3 sequence: CASSLVASPYNEQFF. CDR3 nucleotides: TGTGCTAGCAGCTTAGTGGCTAGCCCGTACAATGAGCAGTTCTTC. The chain uses TRBV7-7 and TRBJ2-1, with D maybe TRBD2 (5 bases). Germline lookup yields CDR1 SSHAT and CDR2 FNYEAQ (reference sequence). The CDR3 consists of 15 residues.

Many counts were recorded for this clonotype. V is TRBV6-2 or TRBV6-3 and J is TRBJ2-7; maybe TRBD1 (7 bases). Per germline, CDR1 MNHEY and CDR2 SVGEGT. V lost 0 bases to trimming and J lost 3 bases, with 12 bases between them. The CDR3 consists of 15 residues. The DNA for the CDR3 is TGTGCCAGCAGTTACTCCCAGGGGGGATTCTACGAGCAGTACTTC. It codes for CASSYSQGGFYEQYF.

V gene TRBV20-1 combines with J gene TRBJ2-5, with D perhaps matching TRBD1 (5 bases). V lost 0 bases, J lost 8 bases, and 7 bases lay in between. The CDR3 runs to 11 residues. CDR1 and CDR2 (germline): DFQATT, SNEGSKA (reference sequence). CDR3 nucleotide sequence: TGCAGTGCTAGAGAAAGGACAACCCAGTACTTC. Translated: CSARERTTQYF.

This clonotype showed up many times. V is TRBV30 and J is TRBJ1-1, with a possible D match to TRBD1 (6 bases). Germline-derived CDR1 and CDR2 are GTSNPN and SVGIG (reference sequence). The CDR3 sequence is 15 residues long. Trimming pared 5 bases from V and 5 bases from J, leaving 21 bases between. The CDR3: CAWALRGAQGTEAFF. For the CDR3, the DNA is TGTGCCTGGGCATTAAGGGGGGCGCAAGGAACTGAAGCTTTCTTT.

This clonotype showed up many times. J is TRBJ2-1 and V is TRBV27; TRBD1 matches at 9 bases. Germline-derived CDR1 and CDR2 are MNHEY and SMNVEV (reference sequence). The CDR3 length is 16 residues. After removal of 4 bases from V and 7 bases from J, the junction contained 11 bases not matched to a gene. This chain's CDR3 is CASSSPQGAGLNEQFF. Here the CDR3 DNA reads TGTGCCAGCAGTTCACCACAGGGGGCCGGTTTGAATGAGCAGTTCTTC.

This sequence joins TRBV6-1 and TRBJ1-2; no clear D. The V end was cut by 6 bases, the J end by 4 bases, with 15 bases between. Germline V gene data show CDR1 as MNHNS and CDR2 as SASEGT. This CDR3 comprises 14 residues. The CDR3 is CASSPGGDTYGYTF. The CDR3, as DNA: TGTGCCAGCAGCCCGGGCGGGGATACCTATGGCTACACCTTC.

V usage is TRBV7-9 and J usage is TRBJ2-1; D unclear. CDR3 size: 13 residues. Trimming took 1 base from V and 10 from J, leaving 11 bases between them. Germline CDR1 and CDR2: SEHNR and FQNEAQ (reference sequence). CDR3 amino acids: CASSLVPISEQFF. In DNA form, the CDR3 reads TGTGCCAGCAGCTTAGTCCCCATAAGCGAGCAGTTCTTC.

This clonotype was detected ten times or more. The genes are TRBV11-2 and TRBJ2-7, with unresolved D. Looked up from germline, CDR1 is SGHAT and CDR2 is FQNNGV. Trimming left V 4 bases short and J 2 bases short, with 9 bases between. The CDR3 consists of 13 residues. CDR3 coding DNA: TGTGCCAGCAGCTCAACCGATCCCTACGAGCAGTACTTC. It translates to CASSSTDPYEQYF.

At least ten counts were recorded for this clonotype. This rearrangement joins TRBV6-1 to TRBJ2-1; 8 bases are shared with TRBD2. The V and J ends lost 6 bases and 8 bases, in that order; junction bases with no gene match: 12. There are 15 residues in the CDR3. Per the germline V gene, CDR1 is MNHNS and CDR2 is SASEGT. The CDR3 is CASRQLAGGADEQFF. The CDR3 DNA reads TGTGCCAGCAGGCAGCTAGCGGGTGGGGCCGATGAGCAGTTCTTC.

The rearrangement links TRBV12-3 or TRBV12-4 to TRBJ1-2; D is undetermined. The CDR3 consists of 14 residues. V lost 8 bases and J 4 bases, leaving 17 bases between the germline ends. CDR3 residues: CASGKPGSSYGYTF. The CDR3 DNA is TGTGCCAGCGGGAAGCCGGGGAGCTCCTATGGCTACACCTTC.

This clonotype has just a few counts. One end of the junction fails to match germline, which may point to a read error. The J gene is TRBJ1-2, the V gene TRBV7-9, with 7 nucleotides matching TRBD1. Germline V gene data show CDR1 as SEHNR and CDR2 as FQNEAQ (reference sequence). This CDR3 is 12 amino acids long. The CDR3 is CASSSKLQGTGF. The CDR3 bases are TGTGCCAGCAGCTCCAAACTACAGGGGACGGGTTTC.